The 4 T cell receptor beta chains presented below share a single source sample, sequenced in a study of blood T cell repertoires in COVID-19 (dated by TCRdb to the early 2020s). Library method: the immunoSEQ multiplex PCR assay. This immuneACCESS table, as held by TCRdb, lists in-frame sequences with V and J called but not all clones. Of the missing ones, under half trace to an unresolved V gene in checked studies; the others have no known cause. Within this sample are fewer than 110,000 clones, with around four fifths of them counted one time only. Roughly 4% of the sample is taken by the ten largest. Sequenced: peripheral blood. The receptor set was obtained from a man aged 70 or older with acute or convalescent COVID-19.

The chain employs TRBV5-5 and TRBJ1-5; weak D call: TRBD1 (6 bases). Germline lookup yields CDR1 SGHKS and CDR2 YYEKEE (reference sequence). V lost 4 bases and J 2 bases, leaving 19 bases between the germline ends. The CDR3 is 17 residues long. CDR3 amino acids: CASSPLGGQFGNQPQHF. Written as DNA, the CDR3 is TGTGCCAGCAGCCCCCTGGGGGGGCAGTTTGGCAATCAGCCCCAGCATTTT.

V is TRBV4-3 and J is TRBJ2-7; the D gene is possibly TRBD2 (5 bases). This CDR3 is built from 15 residues. The ends were cut back, 1 base at V and 2 bases at J, with 12 bases in the middle. Germline V CDR1 and CDR2: LGHNA, YSLEER. The CDR3 is CASSQGRGVPYEQYF. The CDR3 DNA follows: TGCGCCAGCAGCCAAGGCCGGGGAGTCCCCTACGAGCAGTACTTC.

The chain is built from TRBV18 and TRBJ1-5; 7 bases line up with TRBD1. Germline-derived CDR1 and CDR2 are KGHSH and LQKENI. Unmatched junction bases numbered 3, after V lost 6 bases and J lost 4 bases. This CDR3 is 13 amino acids long. CDR3 sequence: CASSGTDNQPQHF. CDR3 DNA sequence: TGTGCCAGCTCTGGGACAGATAATCAGCCCCAGCATTTT.

Notes on this clone: At the DNA level, this CDR3 is encoded by other sequences in the same sample as well. The chain employs TRBV5-1 and TRBJ1-2; 9 bases line up with TRBD1. Germline V CDR1 and CDR2: SGHRS, YFSETQ. Trimming cost V 5 bases and J 6 bases; bases outside gene matches: 5. The CDR3 is made up of 13 amino acids. The CDR3, as DNA: TGCGCCAGCAGTACGGGACAGGGCGATGGCTACACCTTC. This encodes CASSTGQGDGYTF.